Listed below are T cell receptor beta chains from one sample, sequenced in a study of shared clonotypes between healthy human individuals. Assay: immunoSEQ multiplex PCR; the TCRdb copy retains only in-frame clones and omits some. The sample contains approximately 590,000 clones, over 95% of which appear only once. Material: naive CD8+ T cells sorted from blood. The receptors shown here come from a woman aged 30 to 39 in good health. The CDR3 runs from the conserved cysteine through the conserved F or W. D genes are given only for firm matches. Part of the rows lack a size; the others show once, few, many or a class for expanded clones.

>TRBV4-1|NA|TRBD2|TRBJ2-3
CASSQLTSGVPSTDTQYF
TGCGCCAGCAGCCAATTGACTAGCGGGGTACCTAGCACAGATACGCAGTATTTT
>TRBV6-5|once|NA|TRBJ2-7
CASSPGESGEQYF
TGTGCCAGCAGCCCAGGGGAAAGTGGAGAGCAGTACTTC
>TRBV28|NA|TRBD2|TRBJ2-1
CASSRSLVAGVDEQFF
TGTGCCAGCAGCCGATCGTTGGTAGCGGGGGTGGATGAGCAGTTCTTC
>TRBV15|NA|NA|TRBJ1-1
CATSTRQAEAFF
TGTGCCACCAGCACCCGCCAGGCTGAAGCTTTCTTT
>TRBV28|NA|NA|TRBJ2-2
CASDQTNTGELFF
TGTGCCAGCGACCAAACGAACACCGGGGAGCTGTTTTTT
>TRBV6-5|NA|NA|TRBJ1-2
CASSYSGAGDGYTF
TGTGCCAGCAGTTACTCTGGGGCAGGGGACGGCTACACCTTC
>TRBV7-9|few|NA|TRBJ1-1
CASSFGGLAFF
TGTGCCAGCAGCTTTGGTGGGCTAGCTTTCTTT
>TRBV28|NA|NA|TRBJ2-7
CASSLFGGAQYF
TGTGCCAGCAGTTTATTTGGGGGGGCCCAGTACTTC
>TRBV19|NA|NA|TRBJ1-2
CASSLGQFDGYTF
TGTGCCAGTAGTTTAGGACAGTTTGATGGCTACACCTTC
>TRBV7-6|NA|NA|TRBJ2-1
CASSLLSNEQFF
TGTGCCAGCAGCTTACTATCCAATGAGCAGTTCTTC
>TRBV5-1|once|NA|TRBJ2-1
CASSWRDEQFF
TGCGCCAGCAGCTGGCGGGATGAGCAGTTCTTC
>TRBV9|once|NA|TRBJ2-1
CASSPEGGEQFF
TGTGCCAGCAGCCCCGAGGGGGGTGAGCAGTTCTTC
>TRBV14|NA|NA|TRBJ1-1
CASSLGGLSEAFF
TGTGCCAGCAGCCTGGGGGGGTTGTCTGAAGCTTTCTTT
>TRBV29-1|NA|TRBD1|TRBJ1-4
CGGREVTGTAEKLFF
TGCGGCGGTAGGGAAGTGACAGGGACCGCTGAAAAACTGTTTTTT
>TRBV11-2|NA|NA|TRBJ2-5
CASSLRGAVETQYF
TGTGCCAGCAGCTTAAGGGGAGCGGTAGAGACCCAGTACTTC
>TRBV29-1|NA|NA|TRBJ2-7
CSAWDNSYEQYF
TGCAGCGCCTGGGACAACTCCTACGAGCAGTACTTC
>TRBV9|NA|NA|TRBJ1-1
CASSVASTDTEAFF
TGTGCCAGCAGCGTAGCTTCGACAGACACTGAAGCTTTCTTT
>TRBV4-1|NA|NA|TRBJ2-7
CASSQEGGNLFYEQYF
TGCGCCAGCAGCCAAGAGGGCGGGAATCTTTTCTACGAGCAGTACTTC
>TRBV5-4|NA|TRBD1|TRBJ1-1
CASRSFRGQGALGSAFF
TGTGCCAGCAGATCCTTTAGGGGGCAGGGGGCGCTTGGGTCAGCTTTCTTT
>TRBV7-9|once|NA|TRBJ2-7
CASTLGTPEQYF
TGTGCCAGCACCCTAGGGACTCCCGAGCAGTACTTC
>TRBV5-1|NA|TRBD2|TRBJ2-3
CASATSGASTDTQYF
TGCGCCAGCGCCACTAGCGGAGCTAGCACAGATACGCAGTATTTT
>TRBV11-2|NA|NA|TRBJ2-7
CASRGGRGIGEQYF
TGTGCCAGCAGGGGCGGTCGGGGTATCGGCGAGCAGTACTTC
>TRBV7-9|NA|TRBD2|TRBJ2-1
CASSPRTSPIYNEQFF
TGTGCCAGCAGCCCAAGGACTAGTCCGATTTACAATGAGCAGTTCTTC
>TRBV9|NA|TRBD2|TRBJ2-1
CASSKAGGPVNEQFF
TGTGCCAGCAGCAAAGCGGGAGGGCCGGTCAATGAGCAGTTCTTC
>TRBV5-6|NA|TRBD2|TRBJ2-1
CASSLETSGGIGEFF
TGTGCCAGCAGCTTGGAAACTAGCGGGGGAATTGGGGAGTTCTTC
>TRBV5-1|NA|TRBD1|TRBJ1-1
CASSDGTGSMPEAFF
TGCGCCAGCAGCGATGGGACAGGTTCTATGCCTGAAGCTTTCTTT
>TRBV7-8|NA|NA|TRBJ2-7
CASSLALAYEQYF
TGTGCCAGCAGCTTGGCACTCGCCTACGAGCAGTACTTC
>TRBV19|once|NA|TRBJ2-5
CASSRAAWPIQETQYF
TGTGCCAGTAGCCGAGCTGCCTGGCCGATCCAAGAGACCCAGTACTTC
>TRBV19|NA|TRBD1|TRBJ1-1
CASIDDRGNTEAFF
TGTGCCAGTATTGATGACAGGGGCAACACTGAAGCTTTCTTT
>TRBV27|NA|NA|TRBJ1-5
CASSLTGLGNQPQHF
TGTGCCAGCAGTTTAACCGGGTTGGGCAATCAGCCCCAGCATTTT
>TRBV7-9|NA|TRBD2|TRBJ2-1
CASSLETSGSSYNEQFF
TGTGCCAGCAGCTTAGAGACTAGCGGGAGCTCCTACAATGAGCAGTTCTTC
>TRBV14|NA|TRBD2|TRBJ2-1
CASSQTSGRASSYNEQFF
TGTGCCAGCAGCCAGACTAGCGGGAGGGCCAGCTCCTACAATGAGCAGTTCTTC
>TRBV28|NA|NA|TRBJ1-1
CASSDTTGVRGGEAFF
TGTGCCAGCAGTGACACAACGGGGGTCCGCGGCGGTGAAGCTTTCTTT
>TRBV28|NA|TRBD1|TRBJ2-2
CASSLRGPRDTGELFF
TGTGCCAGCAGTCTCAGGGGGCCGAGGGACACCGGGGAGCTGTTTTTT
>TRBV7-9|NA|NA|TRBJ2-3
CASKRADTQYF
TGTGCCAGCAAGCGGGCAGATACGCAGTATTTT
>TRBV30|NA|NA|TRBJ2-7
CAWSESYEQYF
TGTGCCTGGAGTGAGAGCTACGAGCAGTACTTC
>TRBV15|NA|TRBD1|TRBJ2-7
CATSRGGTGAGEQYF
TGTGCCACCAGCCGCGGGGGGACAGGGGCGGGTGAGCAGTACTTC
>TRBV27|NA|TRBD2|TRBJ2-7
CASSSLPGLASYEQYF
TGTGCCAGCAGTTCTCTCCCGGGACTAGCGTCCTACGAGCAGTACTTC
>TRBV2|NA|NA|TRBJ2-7
CASGRDNSYEQYF
TGTGCCAGCGGCCGAGACAACTCCTACGAGCAGTACTTC
>TRBV10-3|NA|NA|TRBJ2-5
CAISELGETQYF
TGTGCCATCAGTGAATTGGGAGAGACCCAGTACTTC
>TRBV2|NA|TRBD2|TRBJ2-7
CASRKNSGSYEQYF
TGTGCCAGCAGGAAAAATAGCGGGTCCTACGAGCAGTACTTC
>TRBV27|NA|TRBD2|TRBJ2-7
CASSRLLAGGPYEQYF
TGTGCCAGCAGTCGGTTACTAGCGGGAGGGCCCTACGAGCAGTACTTC